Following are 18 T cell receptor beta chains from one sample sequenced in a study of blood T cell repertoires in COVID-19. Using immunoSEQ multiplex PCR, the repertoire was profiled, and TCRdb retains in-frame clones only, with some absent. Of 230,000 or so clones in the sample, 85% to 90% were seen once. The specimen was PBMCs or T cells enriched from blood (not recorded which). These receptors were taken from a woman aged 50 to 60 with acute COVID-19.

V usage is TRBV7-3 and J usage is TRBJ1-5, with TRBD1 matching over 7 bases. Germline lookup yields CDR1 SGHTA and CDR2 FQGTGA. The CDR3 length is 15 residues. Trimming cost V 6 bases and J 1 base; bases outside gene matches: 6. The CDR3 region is CASRDDRESNQPQHF. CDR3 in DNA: TGTGCCAGCAGGGACGACAGGGAGAGCAATCAGCCCCAGCATTTT.

The CDR3 coding sequence is TGTGCCAGCAGCTCCCAACAAGTTATGGGTCTAGTAAACTATGGCTACACCTTC. This encodes CASSSQQVMGLVNYGYTF. This sequence joins TRBV7-6 and TRBJ1-2; D gene unclear. The CDR3 spans 18 residues. Germline loops: CDR1 SGHVS, CDR2 FNYEAQ. Trimming removed 4 bases at V and 2 bases at J, with 23 bases between.

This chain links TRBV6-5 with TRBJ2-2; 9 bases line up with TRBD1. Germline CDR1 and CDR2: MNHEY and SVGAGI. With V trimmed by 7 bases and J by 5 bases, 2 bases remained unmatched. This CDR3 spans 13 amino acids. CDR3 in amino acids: CASKTGGTGELFF. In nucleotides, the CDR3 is TGTGCCAGCAAGACAGGGGGAACCGGGGAGCTGTTTTTT.

The CDR3: CASSYDPGSNEQFF. The CDR3 region has the DNA TGTGCCAGCAGCTACGACCCGGGATCCAATGAGCAGTTCTTC. The rearrangement links TRBV6-5 to TRBJ2-1; TRBD2 is a possible D gene (5 bases). V dropped 6 bases and J dropped 6 bases, with 15 bases sitting between them. In germline, CDR1 is MNHEY, CDR2 SVGAGI. CDR3 length: 14 residues.

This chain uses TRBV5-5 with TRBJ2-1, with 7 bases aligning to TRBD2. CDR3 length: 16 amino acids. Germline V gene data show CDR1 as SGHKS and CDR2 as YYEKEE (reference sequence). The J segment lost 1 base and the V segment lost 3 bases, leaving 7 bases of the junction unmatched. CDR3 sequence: CASSYRGETSYNEQFF. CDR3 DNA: TGTGCCAGCAGCTATCGGGGGGAGACTTCCTACAATGAGCAGTTCTTC. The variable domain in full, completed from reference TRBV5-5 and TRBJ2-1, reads DAGVTQSPTHLIKTRGQQVTLRCSPISGHKSVSWYQQVLGQGPQFIFQYYEKEERGRGNFPDRFSARQFPNYSSELNVNALLLGDSALYLCASSYRGETSYNEQFFGPGTRLTVL.

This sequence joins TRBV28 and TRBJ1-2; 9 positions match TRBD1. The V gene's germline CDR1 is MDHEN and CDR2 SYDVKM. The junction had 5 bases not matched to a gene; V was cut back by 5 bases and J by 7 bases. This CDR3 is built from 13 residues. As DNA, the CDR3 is TGTGCCAGCAGTGAAGGACAGGGGTTTGGCTACACCTTC. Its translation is CASSEGQGFGYTF.

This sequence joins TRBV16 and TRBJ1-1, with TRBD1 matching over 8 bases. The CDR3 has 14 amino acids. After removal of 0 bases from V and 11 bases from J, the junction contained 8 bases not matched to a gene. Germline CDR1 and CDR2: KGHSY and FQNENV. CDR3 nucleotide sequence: TGTGCCAGCAGCCAATCGCGTTCGGGACAGGTCGCTTTCTTT. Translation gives CASSQSRSGQVAFF. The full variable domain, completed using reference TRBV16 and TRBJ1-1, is GEEVAQTPKHLVRGEGQKAKLYCAPIKGHSYVFWYQQVLKNEFKFLISFQNENVFDETGMPKERFSAKCLPNSPCSLEIQATKLEDSAVYFCASSQSRSGQVAFFGQGTRLTVV.

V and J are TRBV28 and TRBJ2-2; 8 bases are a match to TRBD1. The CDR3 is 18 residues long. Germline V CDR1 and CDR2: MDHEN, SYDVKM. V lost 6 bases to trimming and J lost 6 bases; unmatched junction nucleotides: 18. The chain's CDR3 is CASSPRQGLAFYAGELFF. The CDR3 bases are TGTGCCAGCAGCCCCCGACAGGGGCTGGCGTTTTACGCCGGGGAGCTGTTTTTT.

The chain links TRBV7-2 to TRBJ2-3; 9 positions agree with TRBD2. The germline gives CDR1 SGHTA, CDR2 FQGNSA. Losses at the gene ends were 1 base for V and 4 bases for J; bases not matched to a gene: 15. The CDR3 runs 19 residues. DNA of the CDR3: TGTGCCAGCAGCTTAGGGTCCCCAGCGGGAGGCGGGGCCCCAGATACGCAGTATTTT. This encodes CASSLGSPAGGGAPDTQYF. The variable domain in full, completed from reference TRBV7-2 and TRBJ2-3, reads GAGVSQSPSNKVTEKGKDVELRCDPISGHTALYWYRQSLGQGLEFLIYFQGNSAPDKSGLPSDRFSAERTGGSVSTLTIQRTQQEDSAVYLCASSLGSPAGGGAPDTQYFGPGTRLTVL.

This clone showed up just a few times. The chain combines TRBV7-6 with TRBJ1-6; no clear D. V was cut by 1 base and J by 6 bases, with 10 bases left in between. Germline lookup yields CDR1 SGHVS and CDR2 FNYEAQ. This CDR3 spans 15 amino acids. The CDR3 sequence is CASSLGRVLNSPLHF. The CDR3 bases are TGTGCCAGCAGCTTAGGGCGGGTGCTTAATTCACCCCTCCACTTT.

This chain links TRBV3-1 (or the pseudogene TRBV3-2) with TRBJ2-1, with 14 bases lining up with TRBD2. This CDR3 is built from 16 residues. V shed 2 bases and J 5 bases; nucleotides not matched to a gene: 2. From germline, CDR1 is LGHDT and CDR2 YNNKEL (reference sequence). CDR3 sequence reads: CASSQPGLAGDNEQFF. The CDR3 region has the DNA TGTGCCAGCAGCCAACCGGGACTAGCGGGAGACAATGAGCAGTTCTTC.

CDR3 sequence: CASSYTQQVLTSYEQYF. The CDR3 DNA follows: TGCGCCAGCAGCTATACCCAACAGGTTCTAACCTCCTACGAGCAGTACTTC. The V gene is TRBV4-1, the J gene TRBJ2-7; the D gene is possibly TRBD1 (5 bases). This CDR3 comprises 17 residues. V was cut by 5 bases and J by 0 bases, with 20 bases left in between. Germline lookup yields CDR1 MGHRA and CDR2 YSYEKL.

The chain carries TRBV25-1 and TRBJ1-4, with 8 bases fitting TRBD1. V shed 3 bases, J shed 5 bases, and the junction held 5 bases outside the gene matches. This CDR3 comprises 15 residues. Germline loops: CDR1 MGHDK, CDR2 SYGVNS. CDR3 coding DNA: TGTGCCAGCAGTGATTGGACAGGGAGCAATGAAAAACTGTTTTTT. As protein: CASSDWTGSNEKLFF.

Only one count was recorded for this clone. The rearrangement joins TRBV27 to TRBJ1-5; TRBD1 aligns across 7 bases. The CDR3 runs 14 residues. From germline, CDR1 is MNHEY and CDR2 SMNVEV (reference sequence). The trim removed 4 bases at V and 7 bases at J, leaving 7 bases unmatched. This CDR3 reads CASSYTGAVQPQHF. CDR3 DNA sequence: TGTGCCAGCAGTTACACAGGGGCGGTGCAGCCCCAGCATTTT.

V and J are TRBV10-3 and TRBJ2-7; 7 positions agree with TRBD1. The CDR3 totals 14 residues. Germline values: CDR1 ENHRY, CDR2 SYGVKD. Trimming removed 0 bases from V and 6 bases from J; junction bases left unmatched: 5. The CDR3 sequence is CAISESLTGTEQYF. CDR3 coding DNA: TGTGCCATCAGTGAGTCCTTGACAGGGACCGAGCAGTACTTC.

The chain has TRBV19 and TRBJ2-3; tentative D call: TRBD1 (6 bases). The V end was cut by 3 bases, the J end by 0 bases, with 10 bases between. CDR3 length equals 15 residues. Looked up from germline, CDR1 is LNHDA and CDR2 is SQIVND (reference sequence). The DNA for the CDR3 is TGTGCCAGTAGTATGGACAGAGCTAGCACAGATACGCAGTATTTT. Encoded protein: CASSMDRASTDTQYF.

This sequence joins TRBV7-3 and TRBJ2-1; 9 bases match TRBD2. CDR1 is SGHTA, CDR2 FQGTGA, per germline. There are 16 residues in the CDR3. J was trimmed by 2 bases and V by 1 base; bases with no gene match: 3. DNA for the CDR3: TGTGCCAGCAGCTTAAGGACTAGCGTAGCCTACAATGAGCAGTTCTTC. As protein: CASSLRTSVAYNEQFF.

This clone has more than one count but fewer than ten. The CDR3 nucleotides read TGTGCCAGCAGCTGGGCCCGGGACACCTATGGCTACACCTTC. It encodes CASSWARDTYGYTF. The rearrangement joins TRBV11-2 to TRBJ1-2; tentatively, D is TRBD1 (6 bases). There are 14 residues in the CDR3. V lost 4 bases and J 4 bases, leaving 13 bases between the germline ends. CDR1 and CDR2 (germline): SGHAT, FQNNGV.